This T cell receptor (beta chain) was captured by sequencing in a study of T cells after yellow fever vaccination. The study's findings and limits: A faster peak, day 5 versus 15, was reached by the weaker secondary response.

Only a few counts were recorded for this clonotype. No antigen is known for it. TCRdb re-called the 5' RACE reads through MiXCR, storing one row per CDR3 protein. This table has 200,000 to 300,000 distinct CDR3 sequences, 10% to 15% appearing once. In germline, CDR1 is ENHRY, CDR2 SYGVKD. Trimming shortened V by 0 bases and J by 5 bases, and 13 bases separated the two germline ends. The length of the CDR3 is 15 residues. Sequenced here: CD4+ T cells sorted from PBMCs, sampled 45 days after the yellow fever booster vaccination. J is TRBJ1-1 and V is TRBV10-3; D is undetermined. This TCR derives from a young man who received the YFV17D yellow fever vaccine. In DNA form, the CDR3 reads TGTGCCATCAGTGAGTCGGCTGGGGTTGGAACTGAAGCTTTCTTT. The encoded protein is CAISESAGVGTEAFF.